These T cell receptor beta chains were read from a single sample in a study of Graves' ophthalmopathy and Graves' hyperthyroidism. TCRdb independently ran MiXCR on the multiplex PCR reads; one entry per CDR3 protein. This sample carries around 170,000 distinct CDR3 sequences, around two fifths of them seen once, and the ten largest clones take around 5.8%. Sequenced: peripheral blood. These receptors were obtained from a woman aged 40 to 55 with Graves' ophthalmopathy. Each CDR3 is given with its conserved first and last residue. Fields, in order: V gene, clone size, D gene, J gene, CDR3 protein, CDR3 DNA. The D gene is left open where the match is weak. Rows give clone size only sometimes, using once, few, many, or a class for an expanded clone.

v_call: TRBV28
clone_size: many
d_call: NA
j_call: TRBJ1-1
cdr3_aa: CASTFYFRGVFTEAFF
cdr3_nt: TGTGCCAGCACTTTTTACTTCAGGGGCGTTTTCACTGAAGCTTTCTTT

v_call: TRBV20-1
clone_size: NA
d_call: NA
j_call: TRBJ1-6
cdr3_aa: CSARSPGADSPLHF
cdr3_nt: TGCAGTGCTAGATCTCCGGGGGCGGATTCACCCCTCCACTTT

v_call: TRBV7-2
clone_size: many
d_call: NA
j_call: TRBJ1-6
cdr3_aa: CASSPHQGSASPLHF
cdr3_nt: TGTGCCAGCAGCCCTCATCAGGGTTCGGCTTCACCCCTCCACTTT

v_call: TRBV19
clone_size: NA
d_call: NA
j_call: TRBJ1-1
cdr3_aa: CASSIGPQRRAFF
cdr3_nt: TGTGCCAGTAGTATAGGCCCCCAAAGAAGGGCTTTCTTT

v_call: TRBV6-5
clone_size: many
d_call: TRBD1
j_call: TRBJ2-7
cdr3_aa: CASSYSTQGGYEQYF
cdr3_nt: TGTGCCAGCAGTTACTCGACACAGGGGGGTTACGAGCAGTACTTC

v_call: TRBV7-2
clone_size: NA
d_call: NA
j_call: TRBJ2-5
cdr3_aa: CASTPAAARGYETQYF
cdr3_nt: TGTGCCAGCACCCCAGCGGCCGCCCGAGGGTATGAGACCCAGTACTTC

v_call: TRBV5-4
clone_size: many
d_call: NA
j_call: TRBJ1-2
cdr3_aa: CASSSGGAANYGYTF
cdr3_nt: TGTGCCAGCAGCTCGGGGGGCGCAGCTAACTATGGCTACACCTTC

v_call: TRBV7-9
clone_size: many
d_call: TRBD2
j_call: TRBJ2-7
cdr3_aa: CASSLAQGLAGMEEQYF
cdr3_nt: TGTGCCAGCAGCTTAGCCCAGGGACTAGCGGGAATGGAGGAGCAGTACTTC

v_call: TRBV11-2
clone_size: once
d_call: TRBD2
j_call: TRBJ2-2
cdr3_aa: CASSLTSGTNTGELFF
cdr3_nt: TGTGCCAGCAGCTTGACTAGCGGGACAAACACCGGGGAGCTGTTTTTT

v_call: TRBV7-2
clone_size: NA
d_call: NA
j_call: TRBJ2-5
cdr3_aa: CASSLDRRAQYF
cdr3_nt: TGTGCCAGCAGCTTAGACAGGAGGGCCCAGTACTTC

v_call: TRBV20-1
clone_size: many
d_call: NA
j_call: TRBJ1-5
cdr3_aa: CSARDGRSFNQPQHF
cdr3_nt: TGCAGTGCTAGAGATGGGCGGTCTTTCAATCAGCCCCAGCATTTT

v_call: TRBV7-8
clone_size: once
d_call: NA
j_call: TRBJ2-7
cdr3_aa: CASSLAYPTSYEQYF
cdr3_nt: TGTGCCAGCAGCTTAGCCTACCCAACCTCCTACGAGCAGTACTTC

v_call: TRBV6-5
clone_size: many
d_call: NA
j_call: TRBJ2-5
cdr3_aa: CASSLSTRETQYF
cdr3_nt: TGTGCCAGCAGTTTAAGCACTCGGGAGACCCAGTACTTC

v_call: TRBV28
clone_size: NA
d_call: NA
j_call: TRBJ2-7
cdr3_aa: CASRPAPTYEQYF
cdr3_nt: TGTGCCAGCAGACCCGCTCCGACCTACGAGCAGTACTTC

v_call: TRBV6-2/TRBV6-3
clone_size: few
d_call: NA
j_call: TRBJ1-6
cdr3_aa: CASRRNRVASYNSPLHF
cdr3_nt: TGTGCCAGCAGAAGAAACAGGGTGGCGTCCTATAATTCACCCCTCCACTTT

v_call: TRBV3-1
clone_size: many
d_call: TRBD1
j_call: TRBJ1-1
cdr3_aa: CASTPSDRGVDTEAFF
cdr3_nt: TGTGCCAGCACACCCTCCGACAGGGGGGTCGACACTGAAGCTTTCTTT

v_call: TRBV6-1
clone_size: NA
d_call: TRBD1
j_call: TRBJ1-1
cdr3_aa: CASSTDRGLRNTEAFF
cdr3_nt: TGTGCCAGCAGTACGGACAGGGGGCTGAGAAACACTGAAGCTTTCTTT

v_call: TRBV14
clone_size: NA
d_call: NA
j_call: TRBJ1-2
cdr3_aa: CASSPDSLNYGYTF
cdr3_nt: TGTGCCAGCAGCCCAGACAGCCTCAACTATGGCTACACCTTC

v_call: TRBV6-1
clone_size: NA
d_call: NA
j_call: TRBJ2-5
cdr3_aa: CASSPPGATGLGETQYF
cdr3_nt: TGTGCCAGCAGCCCCCCAGGCGCTACAGGGTTGGGAGAGACCCAGTACTTC

v_call: TRBV6-1
clone_size: NA
d_call: NA
j_call: TRBJ2-7
cdr3_aa: CASSRAGTNSYEQYF
cdr3_nt: TGTGCCAGCAGTCGCGCCGGGACCAACTCCTACGAGCAGTACTTC

v_call: TRBV7-2
clone_size: NA
d_call: NA
j_call: TRBJ2-7
cdr3_aa: CASSLGAGSSYEQYF
cdr3_nt: TGTGCCAGCAGCTTGGGGGCGGGTAGCTCCTACGAGCAGTACTTC

v_call: TRBV6-1
clone_size: many
d_call: NA
j_call: TRBJ2-7
cdr3_aa: CASSTYMGSNEQYF
cdr3_nt: TGTGCCAGCAGTACCTATATGGGGTCGAACGAGCAGTACTTC

v_call: TRBV6-2/TRBV6-3
clone_size: few
d_call: NA
j_call: TRBJ2-6
cdr3_aa: CASSYDTGANVLTF
cdr3_nt: TGTGCCAGCAGTTACGACACTGGGGCCAACGTCCTGACTTTC

v_call: TRBV30
clone_size: NA
d_call: NA
j_call: TRBJ1-5
cdr3_aa: CAWSPYGNQPQHF
cdr3_nt: TGTGCCTGGAGTCCCTATGGAAATCAGCCCCAGCATTTT

v_call: TRBV29-1
clone_size: NA
d_call: NA
j_call: TRBJ2-7
cdr3_aa: CSVEDVRDEQYF
cdr3_nt: TGCAGCGTTGAAGATGTTCGGGATGAGCAGTACTTC

v_call: TRBV6-1
clone_size: NA
d_call: NA
j_call: TRBJ2-7
cdr3_aa: CASSRGYSYEQYF
cdr3_nt: TGTGCCAGCAGTCGCGGGTACTCCTACGAGCAGTACTTC

v_call: TRBV12-3/TRBV12-4
clone_size: NA
d_call: NA
j_call: TRBJ1-1
cdr3_aa: CASSLYTGRNTEAFF
cdr3_nt: TGTGCCAGCAGTTTATATACAGGGAGGAACACTGAAGCTTTCTTT

v_call: TRBV27
clone_size: many
d_call: TRBD1
j_call: TRBJ1-2
cdr3_aa: CASGTGQGLGGYTF
cdr3_nt: TGTGCCAGCGGAACCGGACAGGGCTTAGGTGGCTACACCTTC

v_call: TRBV6-5
clone_size: many
d_call: TRBD1
j_call: TRBJ2-7
cdr3_aa: CASSRPGQGPYEQYF
cdr3_nt: TGTGCCAGCAGTAGGCCGGGACAGGGACCCTACGAGCAGTACTTC

v_call: TRBV5-1
clone_size: many
d_call: NA
j_call: TRBJ1-1
cdr3_aa: CASSTNTARNPEAFF
cdr3_nt: TGCGCCAGCAGTACTAATACAGCTCGGAACCCTGAAGCTTTCTTT

v_call: TRBV30
clone_size: NA
d_call: NA
j_call: TRBJ2-7
cdr3_aa: CAWSVLGRQGYEQYF
cdr3_nt: TGTGCCTGGAGTGTACTCGGGAGACAGGGCTACGAGCAGTACTTC

v_call: TRBV4-2
clone_size: once
d_call: TRBD1
j_call: TRBJ2-7
cdr3_aa: CASSQTGTGDEQYF
cdr3_nt: TGTGCCAGCAGCCAAACCGGGACAGGTGACGAGCAGTACTTC

v_call: TRBV6-1
clone_size: NA
d_call: NA
j_call: TRBJ2-7
cdr3_aa: CASSLHETENYEQYF
cdr3_nt: TGTGCCAGCAGTCTCCACGAGACAGAGAATTACGAGCAGTACTTC

v_call: TRBV11-2
clone_size: many
d_call: NA
j_call: TRBJ1-2
cdr3_aa: CASSPQGYGYTF
cdr3_nt: TGTGCCAGCAGCCCCCAGGGTTACGGCTACACCTTC

v_call: TRBV10-3
clone_size: many
d_call: TRBD2
j_call: TRBJ2-5
cdr3_aa: CAISSSGRGETQYF
cdr3_nt: TGTGCCATCAGTAGTAGCGGGAGAGGGGAGACCCAGTACTTC

v_call: TRBV6-5
clone_size: NA
d_call: TRBD1
j_call: TRBJ2-7
cdr3_aa: CASSSGTGDEQYF
cdr3_nt: TGTGCCAGCAGTTCCGGGACAGGGGACGAGCAGTACTTC

v_call: TRBV15
clone_size: NA
d_call: NA
j_call: TRBJ1-1
cdr3_aa: CATSRDYGIATTEAFF
cdr3_nt: TGTGCCACCAGCAGAGATTACGGGATAGCGACAACTGAAGCTTTCTTT

v_call: TRBV10-3
clone_size: NA
d_call: NA
j_call: TRBJ1-2
cdr3_aa: CAISTGDYGYTF
cdr3_nt: TGTGCCATCAGTACCGGGGACTATGGCTACACCTTC

v_call: TRBV29-1
clone_size: NA
d_call: TRBD2
j_call: TRBJ2-5
cdr3_aa: CSVDGLFGLAEPQETQYF
cdr3_nt: TGCAGCGTCGACGGCCTTTTCGGGCTAGCGGAACCTCAAGAGACCCAGTACTTC

v_call: TRBV13
clone_size: many
d_call: NA
j_call: TRBJ1-6
cdr3_aa: CASSRNRVLTPLHF
cdr3_nt: TGTGCCAGCAGCCGAAACAGGGTATTGACACCCCTCCACTTT

v_call: TRBV7-2
clone_size: NA
d_call: NA
j_call: TRBJ2-4
cdr3_aa: CASSRKEDLAKNIQYF
cdr3_nt: TGTGCCAGCAGCCGTAAGGAGGACCTAGCCAAAAACATTCAGTACTTC

v_call: TRBV10-3
clone_size: many
d_call: NA
j_call: TRBJ1-2
cdr3_aa: CAISESDGRGGNYGYTF
cdr3_nt: TGTGCCATCAGTGAGTCAGATGGAAGGGGAGGTAACTATGGCTACACCTTC

v_call: TRBV20-1
clone_size: many
d_call: NA
j_call: TRBJ1-2
cdr3_aa: CSARGRKDSSYGYTF
cdr3_nt: TGCAGTGCTAGGGGAAGGAAAGACTCTAGCTATGGCTACACCTTC

v_call: TRBV15
clone_size: NA
d_call: TRBD1
j_call: TRBJ2-5
cdr3_aa: CATSRDRNRDRGLRETQYF
cdr3_nt: TGTGCCACCAGCAGAGATAGGAACAGAGACAGGGGCCTAAGGGAGACCCAGTACTTC

v_call: TRBV27
clone_size: many
d_call: NA
j_call: TRBJ1-6
cdr3_aa: CASNLVAVASSYNSPLHF
cdr3_nt: TGTGCCAGCAACCTCGTGGCAGTCGCCAGCTCCTATAATTCACCCCTCCACTTT

v_call: TRBV9
clone_size: many
d_call: NA
j_call: TRBJ2-3
cdr3_aa: CASSVVGTPIGADTQYF
cdr3_nt: TGTGCCAGCAGCGTAGTCGGCACTCCCATAGGGGCAGATACGCAGTATTTT

v_call: TRBV11-2
clone_size: NA
d_call: NA
j_call: TRBJ1-5
cdr3_aa: CASSRRPAGSNQPQHF
cdr3_nt: TGTGCCAGCAGCCGTAGACCCGCGGGAAGCAATCAGCCCCAGCATTTT

v_call: TRBV6-5
clone_size: many
d_call: TRBD2
j_call: TRBJ2-4
cdr3_aa: CASKRTSGRENIQYF
cdr3_nt: TGTGCCAGCAAGAGGACTAGCGGGAGGGAAAACATTCAGTACTTC

v_call: TRBV6-2/TRBV6-3
clone_size: many
d_call: TRBD1
j_call: TRBJ2-2
cdr3_aa: CASSYSQGGTWNTGELFF
cdr3_nt: TGTGCCAGCAGTTACTCGCAAGGGGGCACCTGGAACACCGGGGAGCTGTTTTTT